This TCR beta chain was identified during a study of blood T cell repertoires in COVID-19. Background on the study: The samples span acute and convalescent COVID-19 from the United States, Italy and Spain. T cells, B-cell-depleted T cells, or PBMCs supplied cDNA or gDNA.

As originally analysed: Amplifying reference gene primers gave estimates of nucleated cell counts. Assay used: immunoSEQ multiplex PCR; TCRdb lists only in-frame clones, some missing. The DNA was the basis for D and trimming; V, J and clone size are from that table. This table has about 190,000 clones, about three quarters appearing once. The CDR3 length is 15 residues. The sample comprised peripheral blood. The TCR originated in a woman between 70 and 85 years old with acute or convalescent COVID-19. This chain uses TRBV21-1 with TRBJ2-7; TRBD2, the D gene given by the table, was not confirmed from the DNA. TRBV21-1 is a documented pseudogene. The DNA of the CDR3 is TGTGCCAGCAGCATAAGGGCTAGCGGCTCCTACGAGCAGTACTTC. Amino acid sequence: CASSIRASGSYEQYF.